Below, one T cell receptor (beta chain) is given with its context. Antigen: not known. This entry belongs to a study of cytomegalovirus exposure and HLA in healthy donors. Study-level points and caveats: Data from an earlier analysis indicated that most TCR beta V segments were productive either about 87% or about 30% of the time. One cluster of highly shared sequence variants probably arose as a sequencing artifact.

The PCR made use of 60 Vbeta and 13 Jbeta primers. The table came from immunoSEQ multiplex PCR; TCRdb's copy has only in-frame clones and leaves some out. The table includes more than 110,000 clones, 80% to 85% detected once. CDR1 is GTSNPN and CDR2 is SVGIG in the germline V gene (reference sequence). V was trimmed by 3 bases and J by 4 bases, leaving 19 bases between them. The CDR3 sequence is 16 residues long. This rearrangement joins TRBV30 to TRBJ1-5; D is undetermined. This TCR came from a female donor in good health and CMV-seronegative. The material sequenced was PBMCs. The CDR3 bases are TGTGCCTGGAGCGCAGCGCGGCCTGGTCGGAATCAGCCCCAGCATTTT. This gives the protein CAWSAARPGRNQPQHF.